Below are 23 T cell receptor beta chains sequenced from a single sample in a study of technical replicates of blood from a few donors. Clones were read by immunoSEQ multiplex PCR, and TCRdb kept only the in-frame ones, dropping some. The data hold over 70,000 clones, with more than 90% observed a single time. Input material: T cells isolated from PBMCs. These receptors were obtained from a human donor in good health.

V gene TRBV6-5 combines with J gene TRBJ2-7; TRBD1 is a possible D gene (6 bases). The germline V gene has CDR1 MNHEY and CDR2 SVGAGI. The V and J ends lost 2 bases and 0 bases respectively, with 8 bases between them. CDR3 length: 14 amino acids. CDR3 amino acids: CASSYGQSSYEQYF. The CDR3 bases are TGTGCCAGCAGTTACGGACAGAGCTCCTACGAGCAGTACTTC.

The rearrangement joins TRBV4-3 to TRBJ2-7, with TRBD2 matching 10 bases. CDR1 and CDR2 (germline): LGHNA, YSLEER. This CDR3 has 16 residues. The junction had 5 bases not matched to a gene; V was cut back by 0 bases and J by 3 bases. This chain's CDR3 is CASSQDIQREGYEQYF. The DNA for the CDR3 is TGCGCCAGCAGCCAAGATATCCAGCGGGAGGGCTACGAGCAGTACTTC.

CDR3 loop: CATTPGMNTEAFF. In DNA, the CDR3 is TGTGCCACCACCCCAGGGATGAACACTGAAGCTTTCTTT. V is TRBV15 and J is TRBJ1-1; D may be TRBD1 (5 bases). Germline V gene data show CDR1 as LNHNV and CDR2 as YYDKDF (reference sequence). V shed 7 bases and J shed 0 bases, with 9 bases lying between them. The CDR3 is 13 amino acids.

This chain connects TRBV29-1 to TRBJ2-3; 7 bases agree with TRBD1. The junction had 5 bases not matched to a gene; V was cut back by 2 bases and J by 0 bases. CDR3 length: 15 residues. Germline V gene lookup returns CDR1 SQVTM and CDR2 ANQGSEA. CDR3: CSVEFRDSSTDTQYF. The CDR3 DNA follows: TGCAGCGTTGAATTCCGGGACAGTAGCACAGATACGCAGTATTTT.

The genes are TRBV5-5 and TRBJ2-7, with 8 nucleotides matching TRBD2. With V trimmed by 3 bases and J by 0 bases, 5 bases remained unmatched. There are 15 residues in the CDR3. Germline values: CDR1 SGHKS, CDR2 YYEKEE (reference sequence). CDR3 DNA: TGTGCCAGCAGCTCGCTAGCGGGCCCCTCCTACGAGCAGTACTTC. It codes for CASSSLAGPSYEQYF.

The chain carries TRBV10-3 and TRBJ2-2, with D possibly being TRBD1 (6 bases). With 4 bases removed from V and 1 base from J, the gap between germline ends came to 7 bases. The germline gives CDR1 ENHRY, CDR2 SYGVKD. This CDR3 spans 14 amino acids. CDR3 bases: TGTGCCATCAGTGTAGGGGGGAACACCGGGGAGCTGTTTTTT. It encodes CAISVGGNTGELFF.

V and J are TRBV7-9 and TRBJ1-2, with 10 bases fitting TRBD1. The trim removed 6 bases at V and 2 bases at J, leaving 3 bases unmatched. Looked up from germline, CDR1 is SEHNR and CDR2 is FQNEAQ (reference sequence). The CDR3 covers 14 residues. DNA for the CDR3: TGTGCCAGCAGATCGGGACAGGGGAACTATGGCTACACCTTC. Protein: CASRSGQGNYGYTF.

The chain's CDR3 is CASSYLKHPSNEQFF. Here the CDR3 DNA reads TGTGCCAGCAGTTACCTTAAGCACCCGAGCAATGAGCAGTTCTTC. V usage is TRBV6-5 and J usage is TRBJ2-1; unclear D gene. This CDR3 contains 15 residues. The V and J ends lost 2 bases and 6 bases respectively, with 14 bases between them. Germline CDR1 MNHEY, CDR2 SVGAGI.

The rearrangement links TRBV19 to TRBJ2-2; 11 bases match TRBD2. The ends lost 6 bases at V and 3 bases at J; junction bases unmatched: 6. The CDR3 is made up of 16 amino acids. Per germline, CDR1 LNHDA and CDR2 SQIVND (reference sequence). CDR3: CASRHRLAGHTGELFF. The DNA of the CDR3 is TGTGCCAGTAGGCACAGACTAGCGGGACACACCGGGGAGCTGTTTTTT. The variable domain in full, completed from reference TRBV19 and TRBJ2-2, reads DGGITQSPKYLFRKEGQNVTLSCEQNLNHDAMYWYRQDPGQGLRLIYYSQIVNDFQKGDIAEGYSVSREKKESFPLTVTSAQKNPTAFYLCASRHRLAGHTGELFFGEGSRLTVL.

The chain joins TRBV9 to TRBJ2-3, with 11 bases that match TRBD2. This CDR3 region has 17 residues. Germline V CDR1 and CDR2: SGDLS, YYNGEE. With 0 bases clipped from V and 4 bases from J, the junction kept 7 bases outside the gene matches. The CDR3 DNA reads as TGTGCCAGCAGCGTAGGATGGCTAGCGGGAGGTGCAGATACGCAGTATTTT. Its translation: CASSVGWLAGGADTQYF.

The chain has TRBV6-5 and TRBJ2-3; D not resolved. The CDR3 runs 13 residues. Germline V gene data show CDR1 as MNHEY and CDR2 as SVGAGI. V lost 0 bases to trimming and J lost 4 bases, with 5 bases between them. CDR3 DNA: TGTGCCAGCAGTTACTCTGCGGCAGATACGCAGTATTTT. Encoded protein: CASSYSAADTQYF.

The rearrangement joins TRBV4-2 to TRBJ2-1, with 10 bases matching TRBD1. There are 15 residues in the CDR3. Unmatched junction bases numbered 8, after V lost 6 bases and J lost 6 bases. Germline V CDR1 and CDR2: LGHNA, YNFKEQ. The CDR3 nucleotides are TGTGCCAGCAGTCTAGGGACAGGGGAGGCCAATGAGCAGTTCTTC. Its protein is CASSLGTGEANEQFF.

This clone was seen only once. The CDR3 region has the DNA TGTGCCAGCAGTCTACTAGGACTAGCGGAAGAGACCCAGTACTTC. Its protein product is CASSLLGLAEETQYF. The J gene is TRBJ2-5, the V gene TRBV6-5, with 10 bases fitting TRBD2. CDR3 length: 15 amino acids. The V gene's germline CDR1 is MNHEY and CDR2 SVGAGI. Trimming took 5 bases from V and 3 from J; bases not matched to a gene: 6.

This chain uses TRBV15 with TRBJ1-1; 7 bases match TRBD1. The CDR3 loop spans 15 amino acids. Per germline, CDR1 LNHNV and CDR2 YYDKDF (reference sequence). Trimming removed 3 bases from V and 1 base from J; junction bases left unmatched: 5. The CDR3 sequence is CATSSRDSRNTEAFF. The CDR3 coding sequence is TGTGCCACCAGCAGCCGGGACAGTCGGAACACTGAAGCTTTCTTT.

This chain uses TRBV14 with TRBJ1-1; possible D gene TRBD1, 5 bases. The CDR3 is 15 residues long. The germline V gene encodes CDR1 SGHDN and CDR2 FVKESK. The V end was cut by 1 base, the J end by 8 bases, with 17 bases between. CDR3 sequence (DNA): TGTGCCAGCAGCCAAGCCGGGACTCTCCCAGCGGAAGCTTTCTTT. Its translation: CASSQAGTLPAEAFF.

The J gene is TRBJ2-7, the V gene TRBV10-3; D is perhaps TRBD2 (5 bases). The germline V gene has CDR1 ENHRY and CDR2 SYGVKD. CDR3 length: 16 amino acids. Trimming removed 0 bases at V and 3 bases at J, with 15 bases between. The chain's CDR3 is CAISESLGLNRYEQYF. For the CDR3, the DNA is TGTGCCATCAGTGAGTCTCTAGGACTCAACCGCTACGAGCAGTACTTC.

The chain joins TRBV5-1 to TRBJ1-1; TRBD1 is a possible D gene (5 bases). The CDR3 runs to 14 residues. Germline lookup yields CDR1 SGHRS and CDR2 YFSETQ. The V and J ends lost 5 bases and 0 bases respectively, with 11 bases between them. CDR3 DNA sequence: TGCGCCAGCAGGAATAGGGGCGTGAACACTGAAGCTTTCTTT. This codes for CASRNRGVNTEAFF.

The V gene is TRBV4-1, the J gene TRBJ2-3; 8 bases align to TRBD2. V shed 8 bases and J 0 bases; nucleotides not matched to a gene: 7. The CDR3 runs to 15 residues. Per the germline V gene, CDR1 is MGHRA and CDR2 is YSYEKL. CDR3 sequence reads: CASGTSFASTDTQYF. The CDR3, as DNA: TGCGCCAGCGGGACTAGTTTTGCTAGCACAGATACGCAGTATTTT.

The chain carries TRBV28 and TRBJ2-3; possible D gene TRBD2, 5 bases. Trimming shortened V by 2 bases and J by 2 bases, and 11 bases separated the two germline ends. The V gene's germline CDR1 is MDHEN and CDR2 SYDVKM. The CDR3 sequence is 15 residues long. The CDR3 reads CASSLLRGFTDTQYF. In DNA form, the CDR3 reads TGTGCCAGCAGTTTACTACGAGGGTTCACAGATACGCAGTATTTT.

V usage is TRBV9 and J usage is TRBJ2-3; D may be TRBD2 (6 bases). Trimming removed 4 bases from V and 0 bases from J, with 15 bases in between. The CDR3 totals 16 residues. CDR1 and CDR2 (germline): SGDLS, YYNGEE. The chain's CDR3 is CASSQTLALSTDTQYF. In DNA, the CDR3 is TGTGCCAGCAGCCAGACCCTAGCGCTAAGCACAGATACGCAGTATTTT.

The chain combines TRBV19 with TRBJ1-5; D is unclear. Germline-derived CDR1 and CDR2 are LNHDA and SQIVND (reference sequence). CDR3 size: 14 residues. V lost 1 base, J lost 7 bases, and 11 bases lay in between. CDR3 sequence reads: CASSIVISQQPQHF. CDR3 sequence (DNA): TGTGCCAGTAGTATAGTCATCTCCCAGCAGCCCCAGCATTTT.

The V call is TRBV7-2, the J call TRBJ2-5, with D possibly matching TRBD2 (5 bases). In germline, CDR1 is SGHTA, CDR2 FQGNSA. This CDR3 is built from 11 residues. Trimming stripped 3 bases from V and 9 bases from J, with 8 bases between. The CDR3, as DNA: TGTGCCAGCAGCTTGGGAGTGGCCCAGTACTTC. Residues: CASSLGVAQYF. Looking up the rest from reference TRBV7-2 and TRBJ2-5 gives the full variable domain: GAGVSQSPSNKVTEKGKDVELRCDPISGHTALYWYRQSLGQGLEFLIYFQGNSAPDKSGLPSDRFSAERTGGSVSTLTIQRTQQEDSAVYLCASSLGVAQYFGPGTRLLVL.

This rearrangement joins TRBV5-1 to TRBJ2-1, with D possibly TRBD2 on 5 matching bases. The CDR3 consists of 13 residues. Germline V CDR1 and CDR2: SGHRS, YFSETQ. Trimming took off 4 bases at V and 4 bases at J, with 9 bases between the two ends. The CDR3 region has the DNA TGCGCCAGCAGCAAGGGCGGGTACAATGAGCAGTTCTTC. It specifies CASSKGGYNEQFF.